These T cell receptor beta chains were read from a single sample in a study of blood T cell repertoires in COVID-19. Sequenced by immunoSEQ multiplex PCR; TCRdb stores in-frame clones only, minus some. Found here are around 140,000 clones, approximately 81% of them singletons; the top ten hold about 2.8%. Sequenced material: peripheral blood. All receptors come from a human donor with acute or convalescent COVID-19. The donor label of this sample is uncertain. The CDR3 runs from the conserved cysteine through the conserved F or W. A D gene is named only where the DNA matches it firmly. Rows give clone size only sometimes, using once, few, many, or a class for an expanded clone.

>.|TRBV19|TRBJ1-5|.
CASSTLTGKVDGQPQHF
TGTGCCAGTAGTACCTTAACAGGGAAAGTTGATGGGCAGCCCCAGCATTTT
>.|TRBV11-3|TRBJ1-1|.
CASSLGPGNTEAFF
TGTGCCAGCAGCTTAGGGCCAGGGAACACTGAAGCTTTCTTT
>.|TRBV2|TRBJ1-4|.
CASSPGLNEKLFF
TGTGCCAGCAGTCCAGGACTTAATGAAAAACTGTTTTTT
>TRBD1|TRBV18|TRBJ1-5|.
CASSPSLSGGNQPQHF
TGTGCCAGCTCACCATCTCTGTCAGGGGGGAACCAGCCCCAGCATTTT
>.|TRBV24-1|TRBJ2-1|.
CATSDFRAGLTYNEQFF
TGTGCCACCAGTGATTTTCGGGCAGGGCTAACCTACAATGAGCAGTTCTTC
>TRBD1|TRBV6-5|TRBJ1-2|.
CASSLQGGGDGYTF
TGTGCCAGCAGTCTCCAGGGGGGTGGGGATGGCTACACCTTC
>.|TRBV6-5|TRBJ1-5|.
CASSNMGASKQPQHF
TGTGCCAGCAGTAACATGGGGGCTAGCAAACAGCCCCAGCATTTT
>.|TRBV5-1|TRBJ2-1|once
CASSPDWYGEQFF
TGCGCCAGCAGCCCGGACTGGTATGGTGAGCAGTTCTTC
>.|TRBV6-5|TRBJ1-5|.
CASSRRGDSNQPQHF
TGTGCCAGCAGTCGCAGGGGTGATAGCAATCAGCCCCAGCATTTT
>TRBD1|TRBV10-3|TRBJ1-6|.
CAISEMGQSNSPLHF
TGTGCCATCAGTGAGATGGGACAGAGTAATTCACCCCTCCACTTT
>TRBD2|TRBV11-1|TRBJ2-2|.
CASKHDKAGEAGELFF
TGTGCCAGCAAACACGATAAAGCGGGAGAGGCCGGGGAGCTGTTTTTT
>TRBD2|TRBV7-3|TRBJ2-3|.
CASSPGTISTDTQYF
TGTGCCAGCAGCCCCGGGACTATAAGCACCGATACGCAGTATTTT
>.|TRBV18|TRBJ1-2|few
CASSPPSGGIGLGYTF
TGTGCCAGCTCACCACCCTCGGGGGGCATTGGCTTGGGCTACACCTTC
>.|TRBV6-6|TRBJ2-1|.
CASIGQGYYNEQFF
TGTGCCAGCATAGGGCAGGGATACTACAATGAGCAGTTCTTC
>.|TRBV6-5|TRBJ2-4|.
CASRRSTGHGNIQYF
TGTGCCAGCAGACGCTCTACTGGGCATGGAAACATTCAGTACTTC
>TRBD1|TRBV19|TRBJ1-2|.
CASRQQGASFSYGYTF
TGTGCCAGTCGGCAACAGGGGGCCTCATTTTCCTATGGCTACACCTTC
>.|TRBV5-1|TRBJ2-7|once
CASSLEAPSSYEQYF
TGCGCCAGCAGCTTGGAGGCCCCTAGCTCCTACGAGCAGTACTTC
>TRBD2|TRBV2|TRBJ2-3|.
CASSGASGGADTQYF
TGTGCCAGCAGTGGAGCTAGCGGGGGTGCAGATACGCAGTATTTT
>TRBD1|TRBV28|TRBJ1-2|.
CASSQSFAGTGGQEGYTF
TGTGCCAGCAGTCAATCCTTCGCCGGGACAGGGGGCCAAGAAGGCTACACCTTC
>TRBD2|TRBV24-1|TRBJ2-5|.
CATSDPTSGSLETQYF
TGTGCCACCAGTGACCCGACTAGCGGGAGTCTAGAGACCCAGTACTTC
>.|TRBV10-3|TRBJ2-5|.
CAISDLYDREETQYF
TGTGCCATCAGTGATCTCTATGACAGAGAAGAGACCCAGTACTTC
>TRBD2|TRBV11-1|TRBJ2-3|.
CASSLAGGTTDTQYF
TGTGCCAGCAGCTTAGCGGGAGGGACCACAGATACGCAGTATTTT
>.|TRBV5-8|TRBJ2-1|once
CASSLGWQGFYNEQFF
TGTGCCAGCAGCTTGGGTTGGCAGGGTTTTTACAATGAGCAGTTCTTC
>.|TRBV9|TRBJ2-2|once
CASSIDRTAGELFF
TGTGCCAGCAGCATAGACAGAACGGCCGGGGAGCTGTTTTTT
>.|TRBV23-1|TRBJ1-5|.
CASPRGGGGGNQPQHF
TGCGCCAGCCCACGCGGTGGCGGAGGAGGCAATCAGCCCCAGCATTTT
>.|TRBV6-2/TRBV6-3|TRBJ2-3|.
CASSYSTGLSRVGNTQYF
TGTGCCAGCAGTTACTCGACGGGTTTATCTCGGGTAGGCAATACGCAGTATTTT
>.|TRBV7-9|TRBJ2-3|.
CASSLDGGADTQYF
TGTGCCAGCAGCTTAGACGGGGGAGCAGATACGCAGTATTTT
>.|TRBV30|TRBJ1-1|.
CAWSVRGNEAFF
TGTGCCTGGAGTGTACGGGGGAATGAAGCTTTCTTT
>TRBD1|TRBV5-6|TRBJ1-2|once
CASSSQRTGGSYGYTF
TGTGCCAGCAGCTCGCAAAGGACAGGGGGGAGCTATGGCTACACCTTC
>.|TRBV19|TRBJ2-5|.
CASSIPEVIETQYF
TGTGCCAGTAGTATCCCAGAGGTGATCGAGACCCAGTACTTC